The subject of this entry is one T cell receptor (beta chain). Its matching antigen is unknown. CDR1 and CDR2 (germline): SEHNR, FQNEAQ (reference sequence). V gave up 2 bases and J gave up 4 bases; unmatched junction bases: 2. The CDR3 length is 14 residues. The sample belongs to a study of cytomegalovirus exposure and HLA in healthy donors. Study-wide results and limits: There were some V segments, including TRBV6-2 and TRBV6-3, excluded as indistinguishable. Rare sequences made up most TCRs, while some public TCRs were found in many donors. For most subjects, TCR beta sequences were reported to predict HLA-A and HLA-B alleles with accuracy. In a later analysis, across HLA loci, associated TCR counts were highest for DRB1, lowest for HLA-C.

Both 60 Vbeta primers and 13 Jbeta primers went into the PCR. Clones were read by immunoSEQ multiplex PCR, and TCRdb kept only the in-frame ones, dropping some. The sample totals approximately 72,000 clones. The clonotype originates from a middle-aged woman in good health and CMV-seropositive. The sample was PBMCs. The V gene is TRBV7-9, the J gene TRBJ2-1; TRBD1 matches 7 bases. The chain's CDR3 is CASSLRGQYNEQFF. The CDR3 DNA sequence: TGTGCCAGCAGCTTAAGGGGACAGTACAATGAGCAGTTCTTC. Full variable domain (missing parts from reference TRBV7-9 and TRBJ2-1): DTGVSQNPRHKITKRGQNVTFRCDPISEHNRLYWYRQTLGQGPEFLTYFQNEAQLEKSRLLSDRFSAERPKGSFSTLEIQRTEQGDSAMYLCASSLRGQYNEQFFGPGTRLTVL.